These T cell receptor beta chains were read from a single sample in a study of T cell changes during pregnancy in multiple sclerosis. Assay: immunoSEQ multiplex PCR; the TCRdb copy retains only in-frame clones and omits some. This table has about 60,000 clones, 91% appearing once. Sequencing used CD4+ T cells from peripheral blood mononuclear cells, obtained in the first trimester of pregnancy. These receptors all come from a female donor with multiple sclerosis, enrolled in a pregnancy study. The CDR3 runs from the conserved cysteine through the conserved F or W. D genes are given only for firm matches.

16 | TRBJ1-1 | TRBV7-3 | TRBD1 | CASSPGTGRGNTEAFF
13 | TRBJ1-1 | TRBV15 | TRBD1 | CATRRQGFTEAFF
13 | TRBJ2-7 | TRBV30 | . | CAWTLQGFDEQYF
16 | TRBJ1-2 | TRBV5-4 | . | CASSPTPGQLSYGYTF
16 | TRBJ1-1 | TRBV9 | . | CASSSQGGVQNTEAFF
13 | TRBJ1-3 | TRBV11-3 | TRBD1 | CASSSGQGDTIYF
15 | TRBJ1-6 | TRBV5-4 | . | CASSLGGGNGSPLHF
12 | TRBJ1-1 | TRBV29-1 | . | CSAQRRGTEAFF
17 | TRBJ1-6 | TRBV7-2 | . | CASSLVDTLSYNSPLHF
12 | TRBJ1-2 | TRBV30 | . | CAWARTLSGYTF
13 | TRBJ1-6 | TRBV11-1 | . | CASSRSYNSPLHF
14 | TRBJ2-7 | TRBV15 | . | CATSRGTTAYEQYF
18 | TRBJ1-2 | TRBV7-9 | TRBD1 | CASSLGGIWATGAYGYTF
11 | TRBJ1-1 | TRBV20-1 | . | CSARDVTGTFF
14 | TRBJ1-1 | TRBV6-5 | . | CASTPKWRNTEAFF
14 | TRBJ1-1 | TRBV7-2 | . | CASSSVGGIVEAFF
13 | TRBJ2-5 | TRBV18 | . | CASSPLPQETQYF
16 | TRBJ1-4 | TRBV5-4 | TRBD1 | CASSSFRQGEDEKLFF
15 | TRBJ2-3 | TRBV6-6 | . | CASSSRQTDPDTQYF
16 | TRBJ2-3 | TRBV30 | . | CAWSALTSSTTDTQYF
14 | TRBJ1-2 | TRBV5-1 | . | CASSSTGDRNGYTF
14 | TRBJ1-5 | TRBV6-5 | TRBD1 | CASSLTGQERPQHF
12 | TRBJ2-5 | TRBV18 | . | CASLRSGGTQYF
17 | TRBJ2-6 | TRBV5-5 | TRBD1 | CASSRQGWSSGANVLTF
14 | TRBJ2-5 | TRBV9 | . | CASSDRQREETQYF
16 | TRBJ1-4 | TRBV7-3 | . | CASSLLGSGANEKLFF
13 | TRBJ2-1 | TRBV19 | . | CASSIRTSGEQFF
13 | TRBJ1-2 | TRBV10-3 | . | CASRGAERSGYTF
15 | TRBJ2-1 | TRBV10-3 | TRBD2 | CAISESSGGNNEQFF
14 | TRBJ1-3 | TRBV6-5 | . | CASSRWSPGNTIYF
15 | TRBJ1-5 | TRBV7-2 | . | CASSLERGGNQPQHF
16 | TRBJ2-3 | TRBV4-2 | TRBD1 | CASSHPEGQHTDTQYF
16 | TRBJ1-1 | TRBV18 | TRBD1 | CASSAGQGATNTEAFF
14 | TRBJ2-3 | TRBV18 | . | CASSPVSGEDTQYF
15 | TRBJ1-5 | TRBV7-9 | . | CASSLEGRGAQPQHF
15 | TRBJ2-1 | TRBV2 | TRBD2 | CASSRTSGGANEQFF
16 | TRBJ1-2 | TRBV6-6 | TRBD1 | CASSYSTGATNYGYTF
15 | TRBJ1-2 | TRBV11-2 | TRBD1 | CASSLLDRANYGYTF
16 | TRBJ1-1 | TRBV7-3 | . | CASSLRQTIQNTEAFF
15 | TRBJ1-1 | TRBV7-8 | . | CASSTRGGSDTEAFF
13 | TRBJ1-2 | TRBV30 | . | CAWSLNPNYGYTF